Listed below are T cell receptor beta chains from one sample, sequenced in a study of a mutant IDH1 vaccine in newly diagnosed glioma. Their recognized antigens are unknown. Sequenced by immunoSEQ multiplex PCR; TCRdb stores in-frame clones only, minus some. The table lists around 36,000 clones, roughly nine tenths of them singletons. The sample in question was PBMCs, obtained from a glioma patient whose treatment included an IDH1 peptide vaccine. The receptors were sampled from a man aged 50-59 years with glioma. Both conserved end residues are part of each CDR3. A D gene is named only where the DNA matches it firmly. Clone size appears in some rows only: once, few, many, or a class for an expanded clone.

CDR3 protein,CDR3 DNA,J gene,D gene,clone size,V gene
CASSPPSRDWNGYTF,TGTGCCAGCTCACCACCGTCAAGGGATTGGAATGGCTACACCTTC,TRBJ1-2,.,once,TRBV18
CASSEGGTYTDTQYF,TGTGCCAGCAGCGAGGGGGGAACTTACACAGATACGCAGTATTTT,TRBJ2-3,.,few,TRBV5-4
CAWMRRGATDTQYF,TGTGCCTGGATGAGGCGGGGGGCCACAGATACGCAGTATTTT,TRBJ2-3,TRBD2,once,TRBV30
CASSWSSGLNEQFF,TGTGCCAGCAGTTGGAGTAGCGGGCTGAATGAGCAGTTCTTC,TRBJ2-1,TRBD2,.,TRBV27
CASSQDLQDEQFF,TGCGCCAGCAGCCAAGATCTTCAGGATGAGCAGTTCTTC,TRBJ2-1,.,.,TRBV4-1
CASSWRAGVNSPLHF,TGTGCCAGCAGCTGGCGGGCAGGGGTGAACTCACCCCTCCACTTT,TRBJ1-6,.,.,TRBV5-6
CASSTGTSGEQFF,TGTGCCAGCAGTACCGGGACTAGTGGTGAGCAGTTCTTC,TRBJ2-1,TRBD2,.,TRBV6-5
CASSPGNYGYTF,TGTGCCAGCAGCCCAGGAAACTATGGCTACACCTTC,TRBJ1-2,.,.,TRBV28
CASSLAGLAPNEQFF,TGTGCCAGCAGCTTAGCAGGCCTAGCTCCCAATGAGCAGTTCTTC,TRBJ2-1,.,.,TRBV7-9
CASTGVGPNEKLFF,TGTGCCAGCACCGGCGTGGGCCCTAATGAAAAACTGTTTTTT,TRBJ1-4,.,.,TRBV6-6
CASTVTGSNTDTQYF,TGTGCCAGCACCGTGACAGGGTCAAACACAGATACGCAGTATTTT,TRBJ2-3,TRBD1,.,TRBV6-1
CASSSIDATSGNTIYF,TGTGCCAGCAGCTCAATCGACGCCACCTCTGGAAACACCATATATTTT,TRBJ1-3,.,.,TRBV7-8
CASVAGAGGTDTQYF,TGTGCCAGCGTCGCAGGCGCGGGGGGCACAGATACGCAGTATTTT,TRBJ2-3,TRBD2,few,TRBV28
CASGDSTGGSNSYNEQFF,TGTGCCAGCGGAGACTCGACAGGGGGCAGTAACTCCTACAATGAGCAGTTCTTC,TRBJ2-1,TRBD1,.,TRBV27
CASSTRQLQAYNQPQHF,TGTGCCAGCAGCACCAGACAGTTACAGGCATACAATCAGCCCCAGCATTTT,TRBJ1-5,.,.,TRBV7-2
CASSLALAGGNEQFF,TGCGCCAGCAGCTTGGCACTAGCGGGAGGCAATGAGCAGTTCTTC,TRBJ2-1,TRBD2,once,TRBV5-1
CASSGRKEKQGGAYEQYF,TGTGCCAGCAGTGGCCGCAAAGAAAAACAGGGTGGGGCCTACGAGCAGTACTTC,TRBJ2-7,.,.,TRBV6-1
CASSPDRLNEKLFF,TGTGCCAGCAGCCCGGACAGGCTTAATGAAAAACTGTTTTTT,TRBJ1-4,TRBD1,once,TRBV7-2
CASHTHAGQDIYGYTF,TGTGCCAGTCATACCCACGCGGGACAGGATATCTATGGCTACACCTTC,TRBJ1-2,TRBD1,.,TRBV19
CASSRGTGSNQPQHF,TGTGCCAGCAGCAGAGGCACGGGTAGCAATCAGCCCCAGCATTTT,TRBJ1-5,.,.,TRBV7-2
CASNDRLNQPQHF,TGTGCCAGCAACGACCGCTTAAATCAGCCCCAGCATTTT,TRBJ1-5,.,.,TRBV2
CASNRDRGLDEQFF,TGTGCCAGCAACCGGGACAGGGGGCTCGATGAGCAGTTCTTC,TRBJ2-1,TRBD1,.,TRBV6-1
CASKERSNYGYTF,TGTGCCAGTAAGGAACGGAGCAACTATGGCTACACCTTC,TRBJ1-2,.,.,TRBV19
CASRPGQAPYEQYF,TGTGCCAGCAGACCCGGACAGGCCCCCTACGAGCAGTACTTC,TRBJ2-7,TRBD1,.,TRBV27
CASSSAVVTEAFF,TGTGCCAGCAGCTCCGCGGTTGTCACTGAAGCTTTCTTT,TRBJ1-1,.,.,TRBV7-9
CATSREGGGYEQYF,TGTGCCACCAGCAGAGAGGGGGGAGGGTACGAGCAGTACTTC,TRBJ2-7,TRBD2,medium-sized,TRBV15
CASSDSLGPQHF,TGTGCCAGCAGTGATTCCTTGGGGCCCCAGCATTTT,TRBJ1-5,.,.,TRBV2
CASNVHRTSPQETQYF,TGTGCCAGCAACGTCCATCGGACTAGCCCACAAGAGACCCAGTACTTC,TRBJ2-5,TRBD2,.,TRBV2
CASSDHRDRGHLPEAFF,TGTGCCAGCAGCGACCACCGGGACAGGGGGCATCTCCCTGAAGCTTTCTTT,TRBJ1-1,TRBD1,once,TRBV9
CASSKTSGAGLDTQYF,TGTGCCAGCAGCAAGACTAGCGGGGCAGGTTTAGATACGCAGTATTTT,TRBJ2-3,TRBD2,few,TRBV7-2
CASSESTSGSGETQYF,TGCGCCAGCAGTGAGTCGACTAGCGGGAGTGGGGAGACCCAGTACTTC,TRBJ2-5,TRBD2,.,TRBV10-1
CASSFSTGELFF,TGTGCCAGCAGCTTTAGCACCGGGGAGCTGTTTTTT,TRBJ2-2,.,.,TRBV7-2
CSVVGRGRGGDRISNTEAFF,TGCAGCGTTGTGGGAAGAGGACGAGGGGGGGACCGGATATCGAACACTGAAGCTTTCTTT,TRBJ1-1,.,.,TRBV29-1
CASSLRVGGGSQETQYF,TGCGCCAGCAGCTTGCGAGTCGGCGGGGGCAGCCAAGAGACCCAGTACTTC,TRBJ2-5,.,.,TRBV5-1
CASSTGLAGDEQFF,TGCGCCAGCAGCACAGGACTAGCGGGAGATGAGCAGTTCTTC,TRBJ2-1,TRBD2,few,TRBV5-1
CASSPGQGARTEAFF,TGTGCCAGCAGTCCAGGACAGGGGGCTAGGACTGAAGCTTTCTTT,TRBJ1-1,TRBD1,few,TRBV27
CTSSHKTRPISYEQYF,TGCACCAGCAGCCACAAGACTAGACCGATCTCCTACGAGCAGTACTTC,TRBJ2-7,.,.,TRBV1
CASSLGHENTIYF,TGTGCCAGCAGCTTAGGCCATGAGAACACCATATATTTT,TRBJ1-3,.,.,TRBV7-8
CASSPAITRLYGYTF,TGTGCCAGCTCACCTGCTATCACAAGGCTCTATGGCTACACCTTC,TRBJ1-2,.,.,TRBV18
CASSEARQGDGYTF,TGTGCCAGCAGTGAAGCGCGGCAGGGGGATGGCTACACCTTC,TRBJ1-2,TRBD1,.,TRBV2
CASSLPGQPRGYTF,TGTGCCAGCTCACTGCCTGGACAGCCGAGGGGCTACACCTTC,TRBJ1-2,.,.,TRBV18